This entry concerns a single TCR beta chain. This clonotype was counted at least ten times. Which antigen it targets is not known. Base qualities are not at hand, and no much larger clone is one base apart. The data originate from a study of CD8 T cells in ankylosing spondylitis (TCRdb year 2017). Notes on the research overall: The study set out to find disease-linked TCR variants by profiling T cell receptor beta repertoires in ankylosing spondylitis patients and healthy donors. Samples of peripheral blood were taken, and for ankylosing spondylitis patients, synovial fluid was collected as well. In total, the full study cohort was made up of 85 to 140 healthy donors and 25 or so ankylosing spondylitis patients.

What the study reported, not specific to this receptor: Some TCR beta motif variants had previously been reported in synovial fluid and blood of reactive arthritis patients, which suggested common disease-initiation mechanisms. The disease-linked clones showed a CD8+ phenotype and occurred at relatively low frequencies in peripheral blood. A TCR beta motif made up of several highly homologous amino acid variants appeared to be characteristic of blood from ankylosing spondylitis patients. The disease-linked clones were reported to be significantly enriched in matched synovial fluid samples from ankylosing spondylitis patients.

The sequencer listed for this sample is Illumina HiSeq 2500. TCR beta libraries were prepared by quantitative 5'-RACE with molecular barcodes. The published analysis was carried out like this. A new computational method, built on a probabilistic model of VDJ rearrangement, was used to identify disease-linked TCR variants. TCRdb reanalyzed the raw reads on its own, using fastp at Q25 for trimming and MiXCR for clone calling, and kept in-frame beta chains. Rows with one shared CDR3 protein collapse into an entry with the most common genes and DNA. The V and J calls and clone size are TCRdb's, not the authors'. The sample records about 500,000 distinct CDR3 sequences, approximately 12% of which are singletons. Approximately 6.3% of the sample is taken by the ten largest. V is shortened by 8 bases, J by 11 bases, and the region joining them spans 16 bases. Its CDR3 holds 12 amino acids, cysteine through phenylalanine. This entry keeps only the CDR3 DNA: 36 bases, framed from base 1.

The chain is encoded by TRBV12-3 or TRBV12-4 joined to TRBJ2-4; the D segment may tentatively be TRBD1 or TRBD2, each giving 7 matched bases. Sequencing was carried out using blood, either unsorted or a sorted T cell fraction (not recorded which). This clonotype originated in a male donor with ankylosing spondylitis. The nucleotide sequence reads TGTGCCAGCCAGGGGGGGGGCAGGGTTCAGTACTTC. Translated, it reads CASQGGGRVQYF.